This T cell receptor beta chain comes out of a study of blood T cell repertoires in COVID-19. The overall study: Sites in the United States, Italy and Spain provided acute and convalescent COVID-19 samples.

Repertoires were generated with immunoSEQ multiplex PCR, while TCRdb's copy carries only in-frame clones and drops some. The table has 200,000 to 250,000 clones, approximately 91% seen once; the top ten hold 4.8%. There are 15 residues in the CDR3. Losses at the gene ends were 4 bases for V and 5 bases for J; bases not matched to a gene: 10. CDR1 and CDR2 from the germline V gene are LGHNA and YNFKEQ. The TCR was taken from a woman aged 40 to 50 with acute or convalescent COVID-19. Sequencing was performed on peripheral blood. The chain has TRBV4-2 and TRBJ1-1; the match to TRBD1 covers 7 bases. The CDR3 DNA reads TGTGCCAGCAGCCCACAACAGGGGAAGGGGACTGAAGCTTTCTTT. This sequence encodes CASSPQQGKGTEAFF.